Reported below is one T cell receptor beta chain. What it recognizes is unknown. The repertoire was sequenced with immunoSEQ multiplex PCR; TCRdb's copy has only in-frame clones and lacks some. This table holds roughly 46,000 clones, about three quarters found once. As to time point: cycle 4 day 1 (C4D1), after five to seven weeks of nivolumab. In every patient, relapse followed autologous stem cell transplantation, while exposure to brentuximab vedotin differed. This sample is part of a study of PD-1 blockade in classical Hodgkin lymphoma. Findings and caveats of the study: TCR diversity in CD4+, not CD8+, cells rose significantly by C4D1. Baseline TCR diversity was reportedly lower in newly diagnosed patients than in healthy donors. It was reported as lower still in relapsed/refractory patients.

The specimen was peripheral blood mononuclear cells (PBMCs), collected before the fourth cycle of nivolumab. The receptor's source is a human donor with classical Hodgkin lymphoma.

The CDR3 DNA is TGTGCCAGCAGCTTAGGGACAGGACACTACGAGCAGTACTTC. Amino acids: CASSLGTGHYEQYF. This rearrangement joins TRBV7-2 to TRBJ2-7; TRBD1 matches 7 bases. V lost 1 base to trimming and J lost 3 bases; unmatched junction nucleotides: 3. The CDR3 length is 14 residues. From germline, CDR1 is SGHTA and CDR2 FQGNSA.